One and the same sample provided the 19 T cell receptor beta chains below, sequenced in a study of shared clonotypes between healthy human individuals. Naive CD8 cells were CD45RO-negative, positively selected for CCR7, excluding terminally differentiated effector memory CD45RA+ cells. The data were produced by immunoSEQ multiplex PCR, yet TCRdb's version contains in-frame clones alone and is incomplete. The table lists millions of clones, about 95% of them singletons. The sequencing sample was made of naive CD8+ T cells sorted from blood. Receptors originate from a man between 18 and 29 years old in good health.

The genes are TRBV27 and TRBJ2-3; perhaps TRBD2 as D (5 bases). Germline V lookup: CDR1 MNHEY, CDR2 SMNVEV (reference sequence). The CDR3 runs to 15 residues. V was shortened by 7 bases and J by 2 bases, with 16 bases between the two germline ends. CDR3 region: CASTNSEHLTDTQYF. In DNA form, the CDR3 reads TGTGCCAGCACCAATAGCGAACACCTCACAGATACGCAGTATTTT.

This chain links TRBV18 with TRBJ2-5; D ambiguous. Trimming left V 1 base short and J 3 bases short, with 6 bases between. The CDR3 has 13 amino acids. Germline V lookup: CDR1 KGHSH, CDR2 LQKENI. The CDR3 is CASSPQMEETQYF. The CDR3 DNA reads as TGTGCCAGCTCACCACAGATGGAAGAGACCCAGTACTTC.

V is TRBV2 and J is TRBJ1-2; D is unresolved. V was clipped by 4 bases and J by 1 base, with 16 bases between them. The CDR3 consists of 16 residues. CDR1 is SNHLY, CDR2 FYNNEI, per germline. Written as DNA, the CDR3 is TGTGCCAGCAGTGTTGTAAGGGAGGTAGTTAACTATGGCTACACCTTC. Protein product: CASSVVREVVNYGYTF. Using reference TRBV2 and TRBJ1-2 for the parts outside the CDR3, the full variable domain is EPEVTQTPSHQVTQMGQEVILRCVPISNHLYFYWYRQILGQKVEFLVSFYNNEISEKSEIFDDQFSVERPDGSNFTLKIRSTKLEDSAMYFCASSVVREVVNYGYTFGSGTRLTVV.

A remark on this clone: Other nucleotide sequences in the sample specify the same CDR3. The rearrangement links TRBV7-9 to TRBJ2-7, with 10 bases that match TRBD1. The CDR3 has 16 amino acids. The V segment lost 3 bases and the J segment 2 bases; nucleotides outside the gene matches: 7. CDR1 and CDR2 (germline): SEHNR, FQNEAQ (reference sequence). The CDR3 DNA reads TGTGCCAGCAGCTTGCCAGGGACAGGGGCGCCCTACGAGCAGTACTTC. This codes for CASSLPGTGAPYEQYF.

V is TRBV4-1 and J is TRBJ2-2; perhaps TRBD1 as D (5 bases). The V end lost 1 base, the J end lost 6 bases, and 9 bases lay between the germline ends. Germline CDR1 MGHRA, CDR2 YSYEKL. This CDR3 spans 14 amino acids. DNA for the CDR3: TGCGCCAGCAGCCAAGTGGGGCTCTCCGGGGAGCTGTTTTTT. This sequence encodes CASSQVGLSGELFF.

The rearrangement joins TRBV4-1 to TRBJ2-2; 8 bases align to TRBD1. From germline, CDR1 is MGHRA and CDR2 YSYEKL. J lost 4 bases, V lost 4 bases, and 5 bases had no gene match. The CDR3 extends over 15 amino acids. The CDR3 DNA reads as TGCGCCAGCAGCCCTTTTACAGGGGGCACCGGGGAGCTGTTTTTT. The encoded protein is CASSPFTGGTGELFF.

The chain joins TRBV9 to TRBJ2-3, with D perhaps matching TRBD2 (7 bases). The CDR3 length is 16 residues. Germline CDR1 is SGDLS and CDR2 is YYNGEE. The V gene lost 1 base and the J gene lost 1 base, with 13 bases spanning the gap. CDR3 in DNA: TGTGCCAGCAGCGTAAACGAGGGGGGGCGCACAGATACGCAGTATTTT. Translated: CASSVNEGGRTDTQYF.

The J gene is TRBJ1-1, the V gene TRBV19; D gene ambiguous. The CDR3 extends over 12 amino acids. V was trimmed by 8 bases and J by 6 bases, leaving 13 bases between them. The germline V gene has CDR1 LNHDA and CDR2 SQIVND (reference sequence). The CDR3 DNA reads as TGTGCCAGTGACGGCCTTGGGGCTGAAGCTTTCTTT. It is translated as CASDGLGAEAFF.

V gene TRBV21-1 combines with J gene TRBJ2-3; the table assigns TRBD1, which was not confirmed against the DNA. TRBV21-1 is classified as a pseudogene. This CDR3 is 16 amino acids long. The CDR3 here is CASSKLRQDRTDTQYF. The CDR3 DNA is TGTGCCAGCAGCAAGTTACGACAGGACCGCACAGATACGCAGTATTTT.

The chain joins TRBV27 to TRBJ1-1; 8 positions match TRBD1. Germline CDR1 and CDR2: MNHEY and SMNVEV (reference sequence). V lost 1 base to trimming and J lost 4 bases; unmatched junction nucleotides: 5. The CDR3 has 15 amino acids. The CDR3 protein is CASSLWQGAGTEAFF. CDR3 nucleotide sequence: TGTGCCAGCAGTTTATGGCAGGGGGCCGGCACTGAAGCTTTCTTT.

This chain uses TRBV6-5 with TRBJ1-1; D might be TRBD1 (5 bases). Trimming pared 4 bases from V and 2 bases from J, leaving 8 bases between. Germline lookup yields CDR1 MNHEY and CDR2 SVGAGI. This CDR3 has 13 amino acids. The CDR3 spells CASSFRVNTEAFF. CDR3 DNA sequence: TGTGCCAGCAGTTTCAGGGTTAACACTGAAGCTTTCTTT.

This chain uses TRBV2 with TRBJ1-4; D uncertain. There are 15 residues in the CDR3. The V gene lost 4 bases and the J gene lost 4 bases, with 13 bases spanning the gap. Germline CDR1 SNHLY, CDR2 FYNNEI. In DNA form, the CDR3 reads TGTGCCAGCAGTGCTGAGACGGATTTTAATGAAAAACTGTTTTTT. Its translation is CASSAETDFNEKLFF. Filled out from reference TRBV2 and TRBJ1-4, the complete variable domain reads EPEVTQTPSHQVTQMGQEVILRCVPISNHLYFYWYRQILGQKVEFLVSFYNNEISEKSEIFDDQFSVERPDGSNFTLKIRSTKLEDSAMYFCASSAETDFNEKLFFGSGTQLSVL.

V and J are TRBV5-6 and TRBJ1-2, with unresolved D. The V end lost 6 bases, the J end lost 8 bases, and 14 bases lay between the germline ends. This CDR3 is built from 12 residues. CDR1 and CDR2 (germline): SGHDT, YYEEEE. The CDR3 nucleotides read TGTGCCAGCACCCAAGACGGCCTCGGCTACACCTTC. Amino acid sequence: CASTQDGLGYTF.

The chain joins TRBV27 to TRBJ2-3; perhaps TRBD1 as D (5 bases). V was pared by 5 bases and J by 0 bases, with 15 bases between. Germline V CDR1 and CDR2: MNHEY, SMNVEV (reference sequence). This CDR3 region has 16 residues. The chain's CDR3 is CASSETTAGSTDTQYF. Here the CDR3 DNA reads TGTGCCAGCAGTGAGACAACGGCAGGGAGCACAGATACGCAGTATTTT.

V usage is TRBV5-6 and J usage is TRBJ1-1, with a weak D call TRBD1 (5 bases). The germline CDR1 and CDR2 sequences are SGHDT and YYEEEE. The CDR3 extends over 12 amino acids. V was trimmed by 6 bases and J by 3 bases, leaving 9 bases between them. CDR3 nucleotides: TGTGCCAGCACGGGGGGGTACACTGAAGCTTTCTTT. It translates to CASTGGYTEAFF.

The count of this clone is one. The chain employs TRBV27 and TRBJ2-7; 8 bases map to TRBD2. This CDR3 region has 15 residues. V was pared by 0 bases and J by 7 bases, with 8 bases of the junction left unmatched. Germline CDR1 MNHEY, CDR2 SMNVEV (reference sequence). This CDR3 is CASSLSFGGAVEQYF. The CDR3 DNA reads TGTGCCAGCAGTTTATCCTTCGGGGGGGCGGTGGAGCAGTACTTC.

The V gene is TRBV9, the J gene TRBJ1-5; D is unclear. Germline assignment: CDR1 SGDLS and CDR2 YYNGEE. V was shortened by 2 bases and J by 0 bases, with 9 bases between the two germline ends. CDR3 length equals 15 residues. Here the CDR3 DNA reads TGTGCCAGCAGCGTTAGCGTGGCTAGCAATCAGCCCCAGCATTTT. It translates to CASSVSVASNQPQHF.

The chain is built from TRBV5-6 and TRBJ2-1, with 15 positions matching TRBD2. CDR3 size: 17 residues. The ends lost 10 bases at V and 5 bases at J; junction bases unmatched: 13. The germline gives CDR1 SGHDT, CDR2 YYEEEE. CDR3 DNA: TGTGCCGTCTCGGGACTAGCGGGGGGTACTACTCACAATGAGCAGTTCTTC. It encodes CAVSGLAGGTTHNEQFF.

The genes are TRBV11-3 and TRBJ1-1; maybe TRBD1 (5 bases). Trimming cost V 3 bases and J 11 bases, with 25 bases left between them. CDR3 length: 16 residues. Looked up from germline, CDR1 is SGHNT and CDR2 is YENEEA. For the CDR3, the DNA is TGTGCCAGCAGCTTCCCTATTGACGACAGAGGAAATAGGGCTTTCTTT. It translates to CASSFPIDDRGNRAFF.